This TCR beta chain comes out of a study of shared clonotypes between healthy human individuals. Study-level background: The donors, a couple of women and three men, were aged 18 to 49. Findings and caveats of the study: It was anticipated that sequencing depth would influence how many clonotypes donors shared. Naive subsets generally exceeded memory subsets in estimated richness.

On this clone: Antigen unknown.

Clones were read by immunoSEQ multiplex PCR, and TCRdb kept only the in-frame ones, dropping some. In the table there are roughly 2.4 million clones, about 94% of which are singletons. This CDR3 is built from 16 residues. The V gene end was trimmed by 3 bases and the J gene end by 2 bases; junction bases not matched to a gene: 5. The source is a man aged 18 to 29 in good health. The sequenced material came from naive CD4+ T cells sorted from blood. Indicated subset: CD45RA+ positively selected. This rearrangement joins TRBV23-1 to TRBJ1-2; 11 positions match TRBD1. TRBV23-1 is labeled an ORF, and its function is uncertain. For the CDR3, the DNA is TGCGCCAGCAGTCACCGTGGACAGGGGGCAAACTATGGCTACACCTTC. It encodes CASSHRGQGANYGYTF.